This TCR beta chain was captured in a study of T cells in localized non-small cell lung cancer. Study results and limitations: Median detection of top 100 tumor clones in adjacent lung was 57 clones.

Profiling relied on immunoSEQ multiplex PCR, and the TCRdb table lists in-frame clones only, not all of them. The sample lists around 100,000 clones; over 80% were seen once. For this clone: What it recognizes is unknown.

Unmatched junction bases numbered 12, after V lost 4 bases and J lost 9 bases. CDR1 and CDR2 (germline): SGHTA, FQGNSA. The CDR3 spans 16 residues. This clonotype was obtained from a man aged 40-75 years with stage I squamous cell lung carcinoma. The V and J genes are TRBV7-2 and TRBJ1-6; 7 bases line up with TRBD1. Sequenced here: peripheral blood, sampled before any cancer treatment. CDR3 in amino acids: CASSSAGQVGGSPLHF. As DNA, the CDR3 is TGTGCCAGCAGCTCGGCCGGACAGGTGGGGGGTTCACCCCTCCACTTT.